This T cell receptor (beta chain) was recovered during a study of cytomegalovirus exposure and HLA in healthy donors. Amplification used 60 Vbeta primers and 13 Jbeta primers. Data came from immunoSEQ multiplex PCR; TCRdb stores just in-frame clones and leaves some out. The table records roughly 160,000 clones, approximately 79% of them present only once. CDR3 size: 13 residues. Germline V CDR1 and CDR2: MNHNY, SVGAGI (reference sequence). Trimming pared 2 bases from V and 7 bases from J, leaving 9 bases between. Sequenced sample: PBMCs. The receptor was isolated from a man aged 45 to 65 in good health and CMV-seropositive. This rearrangement joins TRBV6-6 to TRBJ2-1; D not certain. CDR3 protein: CASSYPEANEQFF. The DNA of the CDR3 is TGTGCCAGCAGTTACCCTGAAGCTAATGAGCAGTTCTTC.